The 25 T cell receptor beta chains listed next were all sequenced from one sample in a study of OX40 agonist ivuxolimab in advanced cancers. Repertoires were generated with immunoSEQ multiplex PCR, while TCRdb's copy carries only in-frame clones and drops some. The sample includes some 70,000 clones, roughly 89% of them seen just once. The material sequenced was CD4+ or CD8+ T cells sorted from blood, taken in a trial of the OX40 agonist ivuxolimab. Every receptor here comes from an adult with an advanced solid tumor such as melanoma, head and neck, liver or kidney cancer.

The gene calls are TRBV15 and TRBJ2-1; no definite D call. V shed 0 bases and J shed 6 bases, with 9 bases lying between them. The CDR3 covers 14 residues. Germline V gives CDR1 LNHNV, CDR2 YYDKDF (reference sequence). The CDR3 DNA is TGTGCCACCAGCAGAGAGTATCGGGCCAATGAGCAGTTCTTC. Translation gives CATSREYRANEQFF.

This chain joins TRBV11-2 and TRBJ2-7; D is unresolved. From germline, CDR1 is SGHAT and CDR2 FQNNGV. This CDR3 is built from 15 residues. V was cut by 4 bases and J by 4 bases, with 17 bases left in between. The CDR3 region has the DNA TGTGCCAGCAGCTCCGTATCAGGTCCGAGATACGAGCAGTACTTC. It translates to CASSSVSGPRYEQYF.

The CDR3 spells CASSWGQGYGYTF. Written as DNA, the CDR3 is TGTGCCAGCAGTTGGGGGCAAGGCTATGGCTACACCTTC. The V gene is TRBV6-5, the J gene TRBJ1-2, with D perhaps TRBD1 (6 bases). Trimming pared 4 bases from V and 4 bases from J, leaving 10 bases between. Germline values: CDR1 MNHEY, CDR2 SVGAGI. This CDR3 has 13 residues.

The V gene is TRBV10-2, the J gene TRBJ1-5; D unclear. V gave up 7 bases and J gave up 0 bases, with 7 bases separating them. The germline CDR1 and CDR2 sequences are WSHSY and SAAADI. This CDR3 has 13 amino acids. The CDR3 DNA follows: TGCGCCAGCAAGTCCAATAGCAATCAGCCCCAGCATTTT. Translation: CASKSNSNQPQHF.

This chain uses TRBV6-5 with TRBJ2-3, with TRBD2 as a possible D gene (6 bases). From germline, CDR1 is MNHEY and CDR2 SVGAGI. The V end lost 0 bases, the J end lost 9 bases, and 13 bases lay between the germline ends. The CDR3 length is 14 residues. CDR3 nucleotides: TGTGCCAGCAGTTACTCGACCTCTAGCGCGACGCAGTATTTT. Translated: CASSYSTSSATQYF.

The chain has TRBV18 and TRBJ2-7; 7 nucleotides align to TRBD1. The ends lost 0 bases at V and 2 bases at J; junction bases unmatched: 1. The CDR3 has 14 residues. Germline-derived CDR1 and CDR2 are KGHSH and LQKENI. This CDR3 is CASSPPGQPYEQYF. Here the CDR3 DNA reads TGTGCCAGCTCACCACCGGGACAGCCCTACGAGCAGTACTTC.

The chain links TRBV5-1 to TRBJ2-3; 12 bases are shared with TRBD2. The CDR3 is 17 amino acids. The germline V gene encodes CDR1 SGHRS and CDR2 YFSETQ. V shed 3 bases, J shed 0 bases, and the junction held 5 bases outside the gene matches. The CDR3 spells CASSSLAGGGSTDTQYF. The CDR3 nucleotides read TGCGCCAGCAGCTCCCTAGCGGGGGGGGGAAGCACAGATACGCAGTATTTT.

The chain combines TRBV7-9 with TRBJ2-3; weak D call: TRBD2 (5 bases). The CDR3 sequence is 12 residues long. The germline gives CDR1 SEHNR, CDR2 FQNEAQ (reference sequence). Between the trimmed V and J ends, which lost 5 bases and 9 bases, there was a span of 12 bases. The CDR3 DNA reads TGTGCCAGCAGCAATGAGGGCAGGACGCAGTATTTT. Its protein product is CASSNEGRTQYF.

The chain recombines TRBV5-1 with TRBJ1-1; 7 bases map to TRBD1. This CDR3 is built from 14 residues. Looked up from germline, CDR1 is SGHRS and CDR2 is YFSETQ. The trim removed 4 bases at V and 0 bases at J, leaving 3 bases unmatched. The CDR3 is CASSHGTVNTEAFF. As DNA, the CDR3 is TGCGCCAGCAGCCACGGGACAGTGAACACTGAAGCTTTCTTT. Supplemented by reference TRBV5-1 and TRBJ1-1, the full variable domain reads KAGVTQTPRYLIKTRGQQVTLSCSPISGHRSVSWYQQTPGQGLQFLFEYFSETQRNKGNFPGRFSGRQFSNSRSEMNVSTLELGDSALYLCASSHGTVNTEAFFGQGTRLTVV.

The genes are TRBV6-6 and TRBJ1-1; TRBD1 matches 8 bases. Germline loops: CDR1 MNHNY, CDR2 SVGAGI (reference sequence). The trim removed 2 bases at V and 11 bases at J, leaving 4 bases unmatched. The CDR3 totals 12 residues. CDR3 sequence: CASSYRQGKAFF. In DNA form, the CDR3 reads TGTGCCAGCAGTTACAGACAGGGGAAGGCTTTCTTT.

This clone was seen only once. The chain uses TRBV7-9 and TRBJ1-3; TRBD1 matches 7 bases. Germline V CDR1 and CDR2: SEHNR, FQNEAQ (reference sequence). This CDR3 contains 18 residues. The V segment lost 3 bases and the J segment 1 base; nucleotides outside the gene matches: 12. CDR3 sequence: CASSFFKQGYSSGNTIYF. The CDR3 DNA sequence: TGTGCCAGCAGCTTCTTTAAACAGGGGTATTCTTCTGGAAACACCATATATTTT. The full variable domain, in which reference TRBV7-9 and TRBJ1-3 provide the parts outside the CDR3, is DTGVSQNPRHKITKRGQNVTFRCDPISEHNRLYWYRQTLGQGPEFLTYFQNEAQLEKSRLLSDRFSAERPKGSFSTLEIQRTEQGDSAMYLCASSFFKQGYSSGNTIYFGEGSWLTVV.

This chain links TRBV18 with TRBJ2-2; D is perhaps TRBD1 (6 bases). This CDR3 region has 14 residues. Per germline, CDR1 KGHSH and CDR2 LQKENI. Trimming pared 6 bases from V and 1 base from J, leaving 9 bases between. In nucleotides, the CDR3 is TGTGCCAGCTCCCGACAGGAGAACACCGGGGAGCTGTTTTTT. This translates into CASSRQENTGELFF.

The gene calls are TRBV5-1 and TRBJ2-5; D uncertain. Trimming shortened V by 5 bases and J by 5 bases, and 13 bases separated the two germline ends. This CDR3 is 13 amino acids long. The germline V gene has CDR1 SGHRS and CDR2 YFSETQ. CDR3 sequence (DNA): TGCGCCAGCAGGCACCCATGGCAGGAGACCCAGTACTTC. Protein product: CASRHPWQETQYF.

The gene calls are TRBV4-1 and TRBJ1-2; unclear D gene. This CDR3 has 14 amino acids. The germline V gene has CDR1 MGHRA and CDR2 YSYEKL. Trimming removed 1 base at V and 4 bases at J, with 10 bases between. The CDR3 region is CASSQVTTIYGYTF. The DNA of the CDR3 is TGCGCCAGCAGCCAAGTTACCACTATCTATGGCTACACCTTC.

The J gene is TRBJ2-7, the V gene TRBV15, with 7 bases fitting TRBD1. This CDR3 contains 16 residues. V lost 3 bases and J lost 0; bases outside the gene matches: 8. Germline-derived CDR1 and CDR2 are LNHNV and YYDKDF (reference sequence). The DNA for the CDR3 is TGTGCCACCAGCAGGGGAACAGGGGAGACCTCCTACGAGCAGTACTTC. Translated, it gives CATSRGTGETSYEQYF.

On this clone: A junction boundary mismatches the germline segment, possibly from a read error. The chain is built from TRBV30 and TRBJ2-5; D is possibly TRBD2 (6 bases). This CDR3 is 12 amino acids long. Germline V gene data show CDR1 as GTSNPN and CDR2 as SVGIG (reference sequence). Written as DNA, the CDR3 is TGTGCCCTCACCCGGGGAAGGAGGGGCGGGCACTTC. It yields the protein CALTRGRRGGHF.

J is TRBJ2-5 and V is TRBV29-1; D remains unclear. Germline CDR1 reads SQVTM; CDR2 reads ANQGSEA. The V end lost 4 bases, the J end lost 5 bases, and 5 bases lay between the germline ends. There are 10 residues in the CDR3. The CDR3 protein is CSVGQETQYF. CDR3 DNA sequence: TGCAGCGTTGGGCAGGAGACCCAGTACTTC.

The chain couples TRBV30 to TRBJ2-3, with 8 bases matching TRBD2. V was clipped by 0 bases and J by 4 bases; unmatched bases: 3. Germline loops: CDR1 GTSNPN, CDR2 SVGIG (reference sequence). The CDR3 has 14 amino acids. The CDR3, as DNA: TGTGCCTGGAGTGTATTGCGGGGGGCAGATACGCAGTATTTT. Encoded protein: CAWSVLRGADTQYF.

The chain carries TRBV29-1 and TRBJ1-1; a weak D match, TRBD1 (6 bases). Trimming stripped 4 bases from V and 1 base from J, with 13 bases between. Germline lookup yields CDR1 SQVTM and CDR2 ANQGSEA. The CDR3 has 14 amino acids. CDR3 protein: CSVALQGGNTEAFF. CDR3 nucleotide sequence: TGCAGCGTTGCGTTACAGGGTGGGAACACTGAAGCTTTCTTT. Looking up the rest from reference TRBV29-1 and TRBJ1-1 gives the full variable domain: SAVISQKPSRDICQRGTSLTIQCQVDSQVTMMFWYRQQPGQSLTLIATANQGSEATYESGFVIDKFPISRPNLTFSTLTVSNMSPEDSSIYLCSVALQGGNTEAFFGQGTRLTVV.

The rearrangement joins TRBV6-5 to TRBJ1-1; D is possibly TRBD1 (6 bases). The CDR3 covers 14 residues. Germline V lookup: CDR1 MNHEY, CDR2 SVGAGI. The V gene lost 8 bases and the J gene lost 0 bases, with 13 bases spanning the gap. The CDR3 coding sequence is TGTGCCAGCCTTAAGGGGGGGATGAACACTGAAGCTTTCTTT. Residues: CASLKGGMNTEAFF.

The V call is TRBV5-1, the J call TRBJ1-2, with 10 bases matching TRBD1. The V gene's germline CDR1 is SGHRS and CDR2 YFSETQ. V dropped 4 bases and J dropped 0; count of bases not matched to a gene: 18. This CDR3 contains 20 residues. DNA of the CDR3: TGCGCCAGCAGCCCCGAACCGGGACAGGGGCTTGGTAGGACTAACTATGGCTACACCTTC. Translation gives CASSPEPGQGLGRTNYGYTF.

The chain uses TRBV5-4 and TRBJ1-6; D is perhaps TRBD1 (5 bases). V was clipped by 0 bases and J by 5 bases, with 12 bases between them. Germline values: CDR1 SGHNT, CDR2 YYREEE (reference sequence). This CDR3 region has 16 residues. The CDR3, as DNA: TGTGCCAGCAGCTTGGCGGGGCCGGAAAATAATTCACCCCTCCACTTT. As protein: CASSLAGPENNSPLHF.

The chain recombines TRBV11-2 with TRBJ1-1; 7 nucleotides agree with TRBD1. The germline gives CDR1 SGHAT, CDR2 FQNNGV. This CDR3 comprises 15 residues. Trimming at V came to 5 bases and at J to 1 base, leaving 7 bases not matched to a gene. Here the CDR3 DNA reads TGTGCCAGCAGCCCCTCCCACAGGGGGAACACTGAAGCTTTCTTT. It yields the protein CASSPSHRGNTEAFF.

The chain links TRBV7-2 to TRBJ1-1, with D maybe TRBD1 (6 bases). Trimming took off 5 bases at V and 6 bases at J, with 16 bases between the two ends. This CDR3 comprises 14 residues. The germline gives CDR1 SGHTA, CDR2 FQGNSA. The CDR3 region is CASSPGGGRAEAFF. The CDR3 nucleotides are TGTGCCAGCAGCCCGGGGGGGGGCAGGGCTGAAGCTTTCTTT.

The chain carries TRBV7-8 and TRBJ1-3; TRBD1 is a possible D gene (6 bases). The CDR3 runs 20 residues. The germline V and J ends were trimmed by 1 base and 2 bases, with 24 bases remaining between them. The V gene's germline CDR1 is SGHVS and CDR2 FQNEAQ. In DNA form, the CDR3 reads TGTGCCAGCAGCTTAGATCTATGGGCAGGGGATAGTAAGACTGGAAACACCATATATTTT. Translated: CASSLDLWAGDSKTGNTIYF.